This T cell receptor beta chain is drawn from a study of cytomegalovirus exposure and HLA in healthy donors. General study points: Follow-up analysis later connected one missense variant in DCLRE1C with trimming of TCR beta V- and J-genes. In a later analysis, most CMV-associated TCR beta chains appeared HLA-restricted.

Points on this clone: Antigen unknown.

Trimming left V 4 bases short and J 0 bases short, with 13 bases between. CDR1 is LNHDA and CDR2 is SQIVND in the germline V gene (reference sequence). The CDR3 is 16 amino acids. The PCR ran on 60 Vbeta and 13 Jbeta primers. Libraries were prepared by immunoSEQ multiplex PCR; TCRdb keeps only in-frame clonotypes and omits some of them. This sample yields 75,000 to 80,000 clones, of which around 81% are seen a single time; 1.6% belongs to the top ten. This rearrangement joins TRBV19 to TRBJ2-4, with D possibly TRBD1 on 6 matching bases. The TCR originated in a man in his forties or fifties in good health and CMV-seronegative. Specimen: PBMCs. CDR3 sequence (DNA): TGTGCCAGTAGTAGTACAGGGACGCTAGCCAAAAACATTCAGTACTTC. This sequence encodes CASSSTGTLAKNIQYF.